The 6 T cell receptor beta chains given below trace back to one sample, sequenced in a study of cytomegalovirus exposure and HLA in healthy donors. Profiled with immunoSEQ multiplex PCR; TCRdb holds only in-frame clones, not every one. The sample carries hundreds of thousands of clones, about 90% recorded once. The specimen was PBMCs. The receptor set was obtained from a man in his late teens or twenties in good health and CMV-seropositive.

Points on this clone: A read error may account for a junction end that differs from germline. The genes are TRBV7-2 and TRBJ2-5, with TRBD2 matching over 10 bases. Germline lookup yields CDR1 SGHTA and CDR2 FQGNSA. The CDR3 totals 16 residues. The CDR3 DNA is TGTGCCAGCAGCCTAGCAACAGCGGGAGGGCTTGAGACCCAGTACTTC. Its translation is CASSLATAGGLETQYF.

The gene calls are TRBV4-1 and TRBJ1-2, with D unresolved. Deletions cut 2 bases from V and 5 bases from J, with 9 bases between. Germline CDR1 reads MGHRA; CDR2 reads YSYEKL. This CDR3 spans 13 amino acids. The CDR3: CASSQKGFYGYTF. CDR3 bases: TGCGCCAGCAGCCAAAAGGGATTTTATGGCTACACCTTC.

The chain has TRBV29-1 and TRBJ1-2, with 8 bases matching TRBD1. J lost 7 bases, V lost 1 base, and 5 bases had no gene match. Germline-derived CDR1 and CDR2 are SQVTM and ANQGSEA. This CDR3 contains 13 residues. CDR3 DNA sequence: TGCAGCGTTGAAGGCCAGGGGGCGCGTGGCTACACCTTC. Protein product: CSVEGQGARGYTF.

The rearrangement links TRBV11-2 to TRBJ2-1, with 8 bases aligning to TRBD2. The germline V gene has CDR1 SGHAT and CDR2 FQNNGV. The V gene end was trimmed by 0 bases and the J gene end by 4 bases; junction bases not matched to a gene: 8. The CDR3 has 17 amino acids. CDR3 loop: CASSLDLAGGAYNEQFF. For the CDR3, the DNA is TGTGCCAGCAGCTTAGATCTTGCGGGGGGCGCGTACAATGAGCAGTTCTTC.

This chain links TRBV5-1 with TRBJ2-3; 8 bases fit TRBD2. This CDR3 has 16 amino acids. In germline, CDR1 is SGHRS, CDR2 YFSETQ. V lost 4 bases, J lost 0 bases, and 7 bases stayed unmatched. CDR3 sequence reads: CASSRGAGGSTDTQYF. The CDR3 bases are TGCGCCAGCAGCAGAGGTGCGGGAGGCAGCACAGATACGCAGTATTTT.

The V and J genes are TRBV18 and TRBJ2-7, with TRBD1 identical over 11 bases. V was pared by 6 bases and J by 2 bases, with 6 bases of the junction left unmatched. The CDR3 runs 15 residues. Germline V gene data show CDR1 as KGHSH and CDR2 as LQKENI. The CDR3 bases are TGTGCCAGCTCTCGAGGGACAGGGGGGACCTACGAGCAGTACTTC. Its protein is CASSRGTGGTYEQYF.